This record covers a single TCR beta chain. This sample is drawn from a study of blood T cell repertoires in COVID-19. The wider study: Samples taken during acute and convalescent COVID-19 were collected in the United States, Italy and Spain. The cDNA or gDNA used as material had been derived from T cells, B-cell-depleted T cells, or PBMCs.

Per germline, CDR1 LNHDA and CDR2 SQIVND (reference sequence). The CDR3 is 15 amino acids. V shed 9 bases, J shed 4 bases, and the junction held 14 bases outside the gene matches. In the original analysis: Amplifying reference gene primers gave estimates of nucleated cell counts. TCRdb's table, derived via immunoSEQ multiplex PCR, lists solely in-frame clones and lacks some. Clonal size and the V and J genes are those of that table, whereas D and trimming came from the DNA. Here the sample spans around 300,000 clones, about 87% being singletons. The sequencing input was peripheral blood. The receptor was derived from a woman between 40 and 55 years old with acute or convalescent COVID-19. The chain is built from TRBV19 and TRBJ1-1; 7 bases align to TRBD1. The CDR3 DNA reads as TGTGCCAGCGGCGAGACTACAGGGGTCGTCACTGAAGCTTTCTTT. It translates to CASGETTGVVTEAFF.